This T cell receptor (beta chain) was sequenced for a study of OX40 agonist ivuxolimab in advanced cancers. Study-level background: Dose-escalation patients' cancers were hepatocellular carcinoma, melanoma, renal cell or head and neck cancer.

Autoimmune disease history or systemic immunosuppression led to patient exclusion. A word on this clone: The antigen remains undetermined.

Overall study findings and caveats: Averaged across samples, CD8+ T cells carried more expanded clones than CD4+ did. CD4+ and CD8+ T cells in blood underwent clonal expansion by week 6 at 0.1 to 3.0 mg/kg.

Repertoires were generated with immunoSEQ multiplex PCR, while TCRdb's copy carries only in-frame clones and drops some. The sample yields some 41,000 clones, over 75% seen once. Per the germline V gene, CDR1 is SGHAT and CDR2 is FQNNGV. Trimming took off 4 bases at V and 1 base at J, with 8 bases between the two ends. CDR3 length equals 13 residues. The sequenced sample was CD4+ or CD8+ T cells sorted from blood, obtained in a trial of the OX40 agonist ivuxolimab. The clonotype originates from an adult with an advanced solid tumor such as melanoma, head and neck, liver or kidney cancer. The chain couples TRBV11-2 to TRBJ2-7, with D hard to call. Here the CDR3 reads CASSYGRSYEQYF. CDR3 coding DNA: TGTGCCAGCAGCTATGGCCGATCCTACGAGCAGTACTTC.